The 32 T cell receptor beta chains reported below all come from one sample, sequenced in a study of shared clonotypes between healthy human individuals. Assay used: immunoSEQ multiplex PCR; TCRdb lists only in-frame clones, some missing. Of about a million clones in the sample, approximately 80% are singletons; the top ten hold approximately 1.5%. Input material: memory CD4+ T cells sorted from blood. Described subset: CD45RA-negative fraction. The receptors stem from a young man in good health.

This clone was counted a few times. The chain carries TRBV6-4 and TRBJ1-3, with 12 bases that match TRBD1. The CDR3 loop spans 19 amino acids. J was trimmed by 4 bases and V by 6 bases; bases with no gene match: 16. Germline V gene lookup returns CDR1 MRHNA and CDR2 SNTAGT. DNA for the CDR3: TGTGCCAGCAGGGGGGGACAGGGGGCTAGGGAGTCGCTCGGAAACACCATATATTTT. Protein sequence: CASRGGQGARESLGNTIYF.

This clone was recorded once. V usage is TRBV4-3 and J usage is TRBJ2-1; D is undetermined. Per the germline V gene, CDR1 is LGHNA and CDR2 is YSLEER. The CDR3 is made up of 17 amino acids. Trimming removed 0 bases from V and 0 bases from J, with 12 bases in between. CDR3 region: CASSQDKGPGSYNEQFF. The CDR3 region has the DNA TGCGCCAGCAGCCAAGATAAGGGTCCAGGCTCCTACAATGAGCAGTTCTTC.

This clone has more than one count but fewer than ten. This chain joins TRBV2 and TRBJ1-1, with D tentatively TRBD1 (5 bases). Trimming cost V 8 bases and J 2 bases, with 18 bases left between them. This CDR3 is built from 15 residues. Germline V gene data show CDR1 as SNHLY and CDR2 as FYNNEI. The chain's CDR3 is CASGAQGVPNTEAFF. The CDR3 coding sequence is TGTGCCAGCGGCGCTCAGGGCGTCCCAAACACTGAAGCTTTCTTT.

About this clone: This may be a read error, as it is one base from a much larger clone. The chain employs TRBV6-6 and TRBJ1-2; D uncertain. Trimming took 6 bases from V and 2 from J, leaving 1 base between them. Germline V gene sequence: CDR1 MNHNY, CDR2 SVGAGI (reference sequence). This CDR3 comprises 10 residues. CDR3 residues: CASRNYGYTF. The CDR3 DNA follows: TGTGCCAGCAGAAACTATGGCTACACCTTC.

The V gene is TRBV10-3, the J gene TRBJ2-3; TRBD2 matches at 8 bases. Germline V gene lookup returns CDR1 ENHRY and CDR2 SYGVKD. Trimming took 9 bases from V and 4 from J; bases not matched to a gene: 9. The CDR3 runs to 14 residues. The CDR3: CAIRTSTGSDTQYF. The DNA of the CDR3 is TGTGCCATTAGGACTAGCACAGGGTCAGATACGCAGTATTTT.

The chain's CDR3 is CASSPGTSGGPEFF. Written as DNA, the CDR3 is TGTGCCAGCAGCCCAGGGACTAGCGGGGGCCCGGAGTTCTTC. This sequence joins TRBV7-2 and TRBJ2-1; 14 bases match TRBD2. J lost 14 bases, V lost 5 bases, and 8 bases had no gene match. The CDR3 extends over 14 amino acids. The germline V gene encodes CDR1 SGHTA and CDR2 FQGNSA.

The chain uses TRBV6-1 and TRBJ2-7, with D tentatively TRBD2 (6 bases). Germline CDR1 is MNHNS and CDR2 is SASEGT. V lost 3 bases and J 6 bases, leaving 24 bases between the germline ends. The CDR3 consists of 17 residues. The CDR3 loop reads CASSDGLYGGFFSEQYF. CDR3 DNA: TGTGCCAGCAGTGATGGTCTGTACGGGGGTTTTTTTAGCGAGCAGTACTTC.

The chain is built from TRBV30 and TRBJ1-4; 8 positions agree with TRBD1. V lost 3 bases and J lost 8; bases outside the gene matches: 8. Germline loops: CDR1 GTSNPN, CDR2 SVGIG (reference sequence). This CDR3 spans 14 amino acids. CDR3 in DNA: TGTGCCTGGAGAGAACAGGGGGTCCCCGAAAAACTGTTTTTT. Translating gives CAWREQGVPEKLFF.

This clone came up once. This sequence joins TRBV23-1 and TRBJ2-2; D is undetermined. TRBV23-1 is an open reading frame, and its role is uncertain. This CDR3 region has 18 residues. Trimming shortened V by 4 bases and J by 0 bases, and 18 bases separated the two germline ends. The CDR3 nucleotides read TGCGCCAGCAGTCCCCCGGGCCAACGCCTTCCGAACACCGGGGAGCTGTTTTTT. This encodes CASSPPGQRLPNTGELFF.

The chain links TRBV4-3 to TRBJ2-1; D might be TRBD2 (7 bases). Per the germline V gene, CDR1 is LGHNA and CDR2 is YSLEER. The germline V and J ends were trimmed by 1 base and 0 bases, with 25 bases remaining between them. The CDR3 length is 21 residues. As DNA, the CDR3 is TGCGCCAGCAGCCAAGGACATAGGGGGGAGGGCCGGTTAAGCTCCTACAATGAGCAGTTCTTC. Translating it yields CASSQGHRGEGRLSSYNEQFF.

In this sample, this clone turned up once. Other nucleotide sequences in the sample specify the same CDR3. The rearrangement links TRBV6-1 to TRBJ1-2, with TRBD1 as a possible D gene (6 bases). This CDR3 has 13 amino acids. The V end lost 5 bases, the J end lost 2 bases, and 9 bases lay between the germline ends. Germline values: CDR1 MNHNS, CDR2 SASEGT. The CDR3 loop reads CASSPDRNYGYTF. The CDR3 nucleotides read TGTGCCAGCAGTCCGGACAGAAACTATGGCTACACCTTC.

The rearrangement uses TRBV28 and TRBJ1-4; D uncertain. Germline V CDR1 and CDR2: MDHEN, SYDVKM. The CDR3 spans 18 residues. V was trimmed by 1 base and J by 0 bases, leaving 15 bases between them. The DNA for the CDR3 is TGTGCCAGCAGTTTATTCACCCCCTTGGGAGCAACTAATGAAAAACTGTTTTTT. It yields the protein CASSLFTPLGATNEKLFF.

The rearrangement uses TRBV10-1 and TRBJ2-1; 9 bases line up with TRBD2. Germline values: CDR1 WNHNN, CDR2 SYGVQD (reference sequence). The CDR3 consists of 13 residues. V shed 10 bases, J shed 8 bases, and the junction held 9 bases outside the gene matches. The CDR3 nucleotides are TGCGCCACCCGGGCGGGAGGGCCGGATGAGCAGTTCTTC. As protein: CATRAGGPDEQFF.

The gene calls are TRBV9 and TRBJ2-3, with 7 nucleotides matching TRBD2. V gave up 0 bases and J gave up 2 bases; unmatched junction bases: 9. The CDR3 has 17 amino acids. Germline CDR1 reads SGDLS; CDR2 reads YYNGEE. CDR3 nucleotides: TGTGCCAGCAGCGTAGAGGGAGGCGGGAGTCTCACAGATACGCAGTATTTT. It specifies CASSVEGGGSLTDTQYF.

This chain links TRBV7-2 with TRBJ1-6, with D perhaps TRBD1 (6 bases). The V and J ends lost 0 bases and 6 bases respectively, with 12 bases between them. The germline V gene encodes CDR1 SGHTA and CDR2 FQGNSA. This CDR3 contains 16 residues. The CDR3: CASSLASVRGNSPLHF. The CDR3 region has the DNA TGTGCCAGCAGCTTAGCATCGGTCAGGGGTAATTCACCCCTCCACTTT.

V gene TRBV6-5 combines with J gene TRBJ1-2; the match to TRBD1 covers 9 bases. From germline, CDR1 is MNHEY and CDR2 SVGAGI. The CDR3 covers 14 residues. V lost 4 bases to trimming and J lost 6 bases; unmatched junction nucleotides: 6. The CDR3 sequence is CASSWTTGGHGYTF. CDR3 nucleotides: TGTGCCAGCAGTTGGACGACAGGGGGGCATGGCTACACCTTC.

The CDR3: CASSTGQPSYEQYF. The DNA of the CDR3 is TGTGCCAGCAGCACCGGACAGCCCTCCTACGAGCAGTACTTC. V gene TRBV5-4 combines with J gene TRBJ2-7; TRBD1 might be the D (6 bases). V was shortened by 4 bases and J by 0 bases, with 11 bases between the two germline ends. Germline CDR1 SGHNT, CDR2 YYREEE (reference sequence). The CDR3 is 14 amino acids.

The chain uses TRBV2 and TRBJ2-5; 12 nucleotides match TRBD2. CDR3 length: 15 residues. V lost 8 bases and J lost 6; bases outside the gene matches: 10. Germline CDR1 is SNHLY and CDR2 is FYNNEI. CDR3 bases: TGTGCCAGCGCGGCTAGCGGGGGGGCCATGCAGACCCAGTACTTC. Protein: CASAASGGAMQTQYF.

DNA of the CDR3: TGTGCCAGCAGTGCTACAGGAATAGGGGTCCAAGAGACCCAGTACTTC. It translates to CASSATGIGVQETQYF. The chain recombines TRBV6-6 with TRBJ2-5; perhaps TRBD1 as D (5 bases). Germline CDR1 is MNHNY and CDR2 is SVGAGI (reference sequence). The CDR3 has 16 amino acids. V was clipped by 5 bases and J by 1 base, with 17 bases between them.

CDR3 residues: CASSVVPDYNEQFF. The CDR3, as DNA: TGTGCCAGCAGCGTAGTGCCAGACTACAATGAGCAGTTCTTC. The V and J genes are TRBV9 and TRBJ2-1; D is ambiguous. Deletions cut 0 bases from V and 3 bases from J, with 7 bases between. The CDR3 runs to 14 residues. Per the germline V gene, CDR1 is SGDLS and CDR2 is YYNGEE.

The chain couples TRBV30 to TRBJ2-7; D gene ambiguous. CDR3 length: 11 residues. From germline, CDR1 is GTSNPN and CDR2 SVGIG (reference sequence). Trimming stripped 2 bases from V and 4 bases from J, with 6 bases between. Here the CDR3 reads CAWSSGYEQYF. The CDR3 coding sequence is TGTGCCTGGAGTTCAGGATACGAGCAGTACTTC.

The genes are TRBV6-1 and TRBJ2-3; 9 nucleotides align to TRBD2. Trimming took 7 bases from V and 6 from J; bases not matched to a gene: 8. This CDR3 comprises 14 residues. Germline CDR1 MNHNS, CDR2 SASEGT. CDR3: CASTRGGAEDTQYF. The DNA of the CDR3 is TGTGCCAGCACCCGCGGGGGGGCCGAGGATACGCAGTATTTT.

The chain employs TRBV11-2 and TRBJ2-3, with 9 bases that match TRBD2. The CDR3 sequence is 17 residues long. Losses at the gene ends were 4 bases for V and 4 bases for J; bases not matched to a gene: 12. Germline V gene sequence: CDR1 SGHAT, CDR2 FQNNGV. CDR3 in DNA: TGTGCCAGCAGCTCCCTCCAACGACGGACTAGCGCAGATACGCAGTATTTT. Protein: CASSSLQRRTSADTQYF.

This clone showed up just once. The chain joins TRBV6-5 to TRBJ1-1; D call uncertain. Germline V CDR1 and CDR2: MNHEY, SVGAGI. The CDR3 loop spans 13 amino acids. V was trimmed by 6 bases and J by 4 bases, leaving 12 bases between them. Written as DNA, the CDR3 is TGTGCCAGCAGCAGGAGACGGGTCACTGAAGCTTTCTTT. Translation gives CASSRRRVTEAFF.

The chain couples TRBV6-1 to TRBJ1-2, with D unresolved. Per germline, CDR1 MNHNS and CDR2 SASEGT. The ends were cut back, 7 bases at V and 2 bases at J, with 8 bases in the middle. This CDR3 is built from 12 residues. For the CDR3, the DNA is TGTGCCAGCACCCGGACCAACTATGGCTACACCTTC. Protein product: CASTRTNYGYTF.

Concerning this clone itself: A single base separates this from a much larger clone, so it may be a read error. CDR3 residues: CASSLAAYEQYF. As DNA, the CDR3 is TGTGCCAGCAGCTTAGCGGCCTACGAGCAGTACTTC. The V gene is TRBV7-2, the J gene TRBJ2-7; unclear D gene. The V end lost 0 bases, the J end lost 2 bases, and 2 bases lay between the germline ends. Germline CDR1 reads SGHTA; CDR2 reads FQGNSA. The CDR3 totals 12 residues.

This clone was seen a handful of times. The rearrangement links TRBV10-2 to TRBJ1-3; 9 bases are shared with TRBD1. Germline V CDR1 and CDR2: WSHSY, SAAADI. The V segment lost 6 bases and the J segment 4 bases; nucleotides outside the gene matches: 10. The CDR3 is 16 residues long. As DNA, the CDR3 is TGCGCCAGCAGAGTCTTCACAGGGGGCGACGGAAACACCATATATTTT. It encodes CASRVFTGGDGNTIYF.

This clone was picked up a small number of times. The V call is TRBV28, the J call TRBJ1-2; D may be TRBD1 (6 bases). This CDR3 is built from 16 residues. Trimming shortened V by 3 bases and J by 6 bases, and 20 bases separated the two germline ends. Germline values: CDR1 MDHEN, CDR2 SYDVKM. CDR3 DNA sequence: TGTGCCAGCAGTTTTTATTGGGGGGCCCCTTCGGATGGCTACACCTTC. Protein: CASSFYWGAPSDGYTF.

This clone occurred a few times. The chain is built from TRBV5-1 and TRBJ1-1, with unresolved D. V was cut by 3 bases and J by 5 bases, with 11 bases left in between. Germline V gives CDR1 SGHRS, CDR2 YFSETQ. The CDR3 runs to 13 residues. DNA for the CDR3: TGCGCCAGCAGCTACGGCCTCGGGACTGAAGCTTTCTTT. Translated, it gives CASSYGLGTEAFF.

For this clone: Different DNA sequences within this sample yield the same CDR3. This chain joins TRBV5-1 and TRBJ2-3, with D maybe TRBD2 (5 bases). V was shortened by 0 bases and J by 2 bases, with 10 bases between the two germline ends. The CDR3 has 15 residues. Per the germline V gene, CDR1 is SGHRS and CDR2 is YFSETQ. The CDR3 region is CASSLAPGSTDTQYF. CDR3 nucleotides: TGCGCCAGCAGCTTGGCCCCGGGATCCACAGATACGCAGTATTTT.

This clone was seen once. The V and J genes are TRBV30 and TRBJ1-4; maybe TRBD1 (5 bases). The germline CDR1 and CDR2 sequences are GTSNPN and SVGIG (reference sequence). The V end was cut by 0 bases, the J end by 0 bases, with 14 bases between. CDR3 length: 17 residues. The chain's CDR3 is CAWSVRGAVPTNEKLFF. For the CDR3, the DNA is TGTGCCTGGAGTGTAAGAGGGGCTGTCCCAACTAATGAAAAACTGTTTTTT.

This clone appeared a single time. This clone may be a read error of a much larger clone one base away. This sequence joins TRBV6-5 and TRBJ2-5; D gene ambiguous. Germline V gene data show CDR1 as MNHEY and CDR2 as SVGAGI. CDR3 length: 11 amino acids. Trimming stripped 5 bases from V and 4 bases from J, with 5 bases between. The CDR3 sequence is CASSDLETQYF. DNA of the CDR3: TGTGCCAGCAGTGACCTAGAGACCCAGTACTTC.